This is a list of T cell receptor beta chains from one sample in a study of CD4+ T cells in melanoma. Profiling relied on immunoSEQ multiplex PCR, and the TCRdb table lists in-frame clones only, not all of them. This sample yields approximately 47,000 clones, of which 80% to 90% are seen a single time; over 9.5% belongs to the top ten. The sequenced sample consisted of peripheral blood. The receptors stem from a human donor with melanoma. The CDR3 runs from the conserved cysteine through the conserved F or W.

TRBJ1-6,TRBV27,CASSWLGGQWDNSPLHF
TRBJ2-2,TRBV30,CAWNSQGSGELFF
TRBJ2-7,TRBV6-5,CASSDGGREKQYF
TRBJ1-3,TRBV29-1,CSAADRPGQGAGNTIYF
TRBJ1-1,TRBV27,CASRINRGLNTEAFF
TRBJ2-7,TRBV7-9,CASSSPTYSEQYF
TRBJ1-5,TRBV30,CAYQTAGSNQPQHF
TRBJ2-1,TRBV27,CASSLGFGGSVEQFF
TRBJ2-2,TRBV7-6,CASSLGWGAETGELFF
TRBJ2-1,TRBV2,CASSEKVSGAVNEQFF
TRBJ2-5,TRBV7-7,CASSLEATGTETQYF
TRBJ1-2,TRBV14,CASSLWSYGYTF
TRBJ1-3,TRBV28,CASSLSPLSGNTIYF
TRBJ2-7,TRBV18,CASSPGVAGGIYEQYF
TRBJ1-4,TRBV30,CAWTQGGLNEKLFF
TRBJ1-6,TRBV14,CASSLNRGNSPLHF
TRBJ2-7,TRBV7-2,CASSTSPQGSYEQYF
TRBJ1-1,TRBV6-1,CASSVNSFEAFF
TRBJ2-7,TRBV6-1,CASHSWTGEAYEQYF
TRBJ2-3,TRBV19,CASSKGEPGADTQYF
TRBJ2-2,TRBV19,CASTRVGNTGELFF
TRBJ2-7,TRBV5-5,CASSRRGAYEQYF
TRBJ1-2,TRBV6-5,CASSWDGLRGYTF
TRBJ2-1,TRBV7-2,CASSLRTHYNEQFF
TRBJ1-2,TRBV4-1,CASSQETGRYGYTF
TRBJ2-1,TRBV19,CASTLAGGSQNEQFF
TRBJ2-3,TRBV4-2,CASSHSSVAGGLDTQYF
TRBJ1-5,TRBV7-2,CASSLPTVGPQHF
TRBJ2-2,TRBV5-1,CASSLGWANTGELFF
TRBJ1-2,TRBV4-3,CASSPGQVENYGYTF
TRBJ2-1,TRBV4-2,CASSRGLAGNKNEQFF
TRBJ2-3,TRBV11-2,CASSLVARRETDTQYF
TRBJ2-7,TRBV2,CASGTDSYEQYF
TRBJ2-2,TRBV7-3,CASSRGYTGELFF
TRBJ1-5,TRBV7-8,CASSLLMGGGYQPQHF
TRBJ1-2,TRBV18,CASSPLQLEGYTF
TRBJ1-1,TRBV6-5,CASSEGTEAFF
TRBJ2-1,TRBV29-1,CSVALPVGYNEQFF
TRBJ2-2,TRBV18,CASSPEGQGAGVSGELFF
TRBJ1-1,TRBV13,CASSTRSTEAFF
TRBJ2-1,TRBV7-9,CASSLWRGGSYNEQFF
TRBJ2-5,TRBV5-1,CASSLGIRRAETQYF
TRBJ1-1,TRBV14,CASSQSWGALNTEAFF
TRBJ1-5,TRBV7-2,CASSEYRGLSNQPQHF